The 3 T cell receptor beta chains given below trace back to one sample, sequenced in a study of T cell responses to AZD1222 COVID-19 vaccine. Sequencing was performed with immunoSEQ multiplex PCR; in TCRdb, only in-frame clones are kept and a portion is missing. The sample records some 120,000 clones, 80% to 90% being singletons. The specimen was peripheral blood, collected 28 days after the second AZD1222 dose. Every receptor here comes from an adult who received the AZD1222 COVID-19 vaccine.

The chain joins TRBV5-5 to TRBJ2-7; D possibly corresponds to TRBD1 (6 bases). CDR3 size: 14 residues. Trimming removed 3 bases from V and 0 bases from J, with 10 bases in between. From germline, CDR1 is SGHKS and CDR2 YYEKEE (reference sequence). The CDR3 region has the DNA TGTGCCAGCAGCTCGGCAGGGGTCTCCTACGAGCAGTACTTC. It specifies CASSSAGVSYEQYF.

This clone has only one observation. The gene calls are TRBV4-2 and TRBJ1-1; TRBD1 agrees at 9 bases. The trim removed 6 bases at V and 3 bases at J, leaving 11 bases unmatched. The germline V gene encodes CDR1 LGHNA and CDR2 YNFKEQ. The CDR3 length is 16 residues. In DNA form, the CDR3 reads TGTGCCAGCAGAAACAGGGGGCGCGGTGGGGACACTGAAGCTTTCTTT. Amino acids: CASRNRGRGGDTEAFF.

The V and J genes are TRBV7-3 and TRBJ2-5, with TRBD2 identical over 8 bases. The V segment lost 5 bases and the J segment 4 bases; nucleotides outside the gene matches: 3. Germline assignment: CDR1 SGHTA and CDR2 FQGTGA. This CDR3 spans 13 amino acids. The DNA of the CDR3 is TGTGCCAGCAGCCCCGGGGGGGGAGAGACCCAGTACTTC. Translation gives CASSPGGGETQYF.